The present entry profiles one T cell receptor beta chain with its context. Its antigen is still unknown. A junction boundary mismatches the germline segment, possibly from a read error. TCRB libraries came from RNA via three nested multiplex PCR rounds. Input was roughly 0.46 ug total RNA, reverse-transcribed with a C-beta primer. Unique molecular identifiers were not described for the libraries. Using its own MiXCR run on the multiplex PCR reads, TCRdb lists one record per CDR3 protein. The sample consists of over 14,000 distinct CDR3 sequences, 60% to 75% of them appearing once. The data were taken from a study of tumor-infiltrating lymphocytes in glioblastoma multiforme. This CDR3 comprises 12 residues. Findings and caveats of the study: Clone frequencies may be distorted by unequal TCR transcripts per cell. The TCR and somatic mutation analysis included just one glioblastoma patient.

This receptor was identified in a male donor with glioblastoma. Material for sequencing was brain tumor tissue. The V gene is TRBV12-3 or TRBV12-4, the J gene TRBJ1-2; no firm D call. CDR3 sequence: CDSSSANYGYTF. The CDR3 coding sequence is TGTGACAGCAGTTCCGCTAACTATGGCTACACCTTC.